A single T cell receptor (beta chain) is shown here with its context. Germline V lookup: CDR1 SGHDT, CDR2 YYEEEE. V shed 0 bases, J shed 1 base, and the junction held 4 bases outside the gene matches. The CDR3 loop spans 16 amino acids. It was with a sample-barcoded 5' primer and a J-beta primer mix that a second PCR of roughly 7 to 12 cycles was run. TCRdb analysed the 5' RACE reads with MiXCR anew, one entry per CDR3 protein. Counted here are hundreds of thousands of distinct CDR3 sequences, roughly three fifths occurring once; the ten biggest clones make up roughly 25%. These data originate in a study of blood T cells in healthy people across ages.

The receptor was isolated from a man aged 40-50 years in good health. Sequencing was performed on blood. J is TRBJ2-7 and V is TRBV5-6; the match to TRBD1 covers 10 bases. DNA of the CDR3: TGTGCCAGCAGCTTGGGGACAGGGGGACCTTCCTACGAGCAGTACTTC. Translating gives CASSLGTGGPSYEQYF.